The rows below give T cell receptor beta chains drawn from one sample of a study of radiation and T cells in renal cell carcinoma. Some clones are missing from TCRdb's copy, which holds only in-frame ones; the method was immunoSEQ multiplex PCR. Among roughly 140,000 clones listed, roughly 90% were seen once. Sequencing used blood, obtained from a patient whose treatment included radiotherapy and nephrectomy. The receptors were sampled from a woman between 50 and 59 years old with renal cell carcinoma. Each CDR3 is given with its conserved first and last residue. A D gene is named only where the DNA matches it firmly. A row's size may be missing; if present it is once, few, many or a size class.

TRBJ1-2,TRBD1,TRBV13,-,TGTGCCAGCATACCGACAGGGGAAGAATATGGCTACACCTTC,CASIPTGEEYGYTF
TRBJ1-4,-,TRBV7-9,-,TGTGCCAGCAGCCGAGGGGGAGGAGAGGAAAAACTGTTTTTT,CASSRGGGEEKLFF
TRBJ2-3,-,TRBV29-1,-,TGCAGCGTTCAACAGGGTTTTACCGCAGATACGCAGTATTTT,CSVQQGFTADTQYF
TRBJ2-7,-,TRBV28,-,TGTGCCATAGGGACTCCGACCTACGAGCAGTACTTC,CAIGTPTYEQYF
TRBJ1-2,TRBD1,TRBV30,-,TGTGCCTGGGACTATACAGGGGACTATGGCTACACCTTC,CAWDYTGDYGYTF
TRBJ1-2,TRBD1,TRBV29-1,-,TGCAGCGTTGATAGACAGGGTAACTATGGCTACACCTTC,CSVDRQGNYGYTF
TRBJ2-5,TRBD2,TRBV5-1,once,TGCGCCAGCAGCGTACCCGGGACTAGCGGGGTACAAGAGACCCAGTACTTC,CASSVPGTSGVQETQYF
TRBJ2-1,-,TRBV10-3,-,TGTGCCATCGGTTACCGCAGGGGCACCTCGGGCAATGAGCAGTTCTTC,CAIGYRRGTSGNEQFF
TRBJ2-3,TRBD2,TRBV14,-,TGTGCCAGCAGCCAATGGCGGGGGGCAGATACGCAGTATTTT,CASSQWRGADTQYF
TRBJ2-5,TRBD2,TRBV7-9,-,TGTGCCAGCAGCTTAAGGCCGGGGGGAGGGGAGACCCAGTACTTC,CASSLRPGGGETQYF
TRBJ1-2,-,TRBV30,once,TGTGCCTGGACTGGCCAGCTAGTAGGCTACACCTTC,CAWTGQLVGYTF
TRBJ1-4,-,TRBV5-1,-,TGCGCCAGCAGCACCGGAAGGGGGGTTGATAATGAAAAACTGTTTTTT,CASSTGRGVDNEKLFF
TRBJ2-1,TRBD1,TRBV6-1,-,TGTGCCAGCAGTGAAGTGAGACAGGGATCGAGTGAGCAGTTCTTC,CASSEVRQGSSEQFF
TRBJ1-1,-,TRBV6-1,-,TGTGCCAACGAGAGGAACAGGGAGGGAGCTTTCTTT,CANERNREGAFF
TRBJ1-1,-,TRBV10-3,-,TGTGCCATCAGTGACCCCGGGACGGTGAACACTGAAGCTTTCTTT,CAISDPGTVNTEAFF
TRBJ1-6,TRBD1,TRBV6-1,-,TGTGCCAGCAGTCCCGGGACAGGGGATTCACCCCTCCACTTT,CASSPGTGDSPLHF
TRBJ1-2,-,TRBV7-8,-,TGTGCCAGCAGCTTAGGTCTGGGGGACTATGGCTACACCTTC,CASSLGLGDYGYTF
TRBJ1-4,-,TRBV2,once,TGTGCCAGCACCACCGACTTCCCGTCGGGGGGTAATGAAAAACTGTTTTTT,CASTTDFPSGGNEKLFF
TRBJ1-5,-,TRBV6-1,-,TGTGCCAGCAGTGAGATAGGGGTTATTAGCAATCAGCCCCAGCATTTT,CASSEIGVISNQPQHF
TRBJ2-1,TRBD2,TRBV11-2,-,TGTGCCAGCAGCCTAACTAGCGGGGGGCATGAGCAGTTCTTC,CASSLTSGGHEQFF
TRBJ1-1,TRBD1,TRBV5-8,-,TGTGCCAGCAGCTTGGTAATCGCAGGGGGGGACGCTTTCTTT,CASSLVIAGGDAFF